The clone carrying this T cell receptor beta chain was observed at least ten times. One entry per CDR3 protein results from TCRdb running MiXCR on the 5' RACE reads. Of 310,000 or so distinct CDR3 sequences detected, about 3.5% appear once; the ten largest clones hold 23%. This sample stems from a study of T cells after yellow fever vaccination. Study at large: Fractions containing few cells were prepared with SMART-Seq v4 Ultra Low Input.

Trimming removed 5 bases from V and 3 bases from J, with 17 bases in between. This CDR3 comprises 16 residues. Germline V gives CDR1 SGHVS, CDR2 FNYEAQ. V gene TRBV7-6 combines with J gene TRBJ1-3; D gene unclear. Sequenced here: PBMCs, sampled on the day of the yellow fever booster vaccination. The sequence was obtained from a young man who received the YFV17D yellow fever vaccine. Here the CDR3 DNA reads TGTGCCAGCAGCCTAGGTCCCCGGGGTCTTGGAAACACCATATATTTT. Translated: CASSLGPRGLGNTIYF.